The subject of this entry is one T cell receptor beta chain. Antigen unknown. The patients all showed relapse after autologous stem cell transplantation, while their brentuximab vedotin exposure varied. Best response was recorded as complete response, partial response or progressive disease. The sample is drawn from a study of PD-1 blockade in classical Hodgkin lymphoma. General study results and limits: As was reported, newly diagnosed patients showed lower baseline TCR diversity than healthy donors did. Complete responders matched newly diagnosed patients in baseline diversity.

Profiled with immunoSEQ multiplex PCR; TCRdb holds only in-frame clones, not every one. The repertoire holds 20,000 to 25,000 clones, with roughly 80% as singletons. With V trimmed by 5 bases and J by 4 bases, 4 bases remained unmatched. Per germline, CDR1 SEHNR and CDR2 FQNEAQ (reference sequence). This CDR3 comprises 14 residues. This clonotype originated in a human donor with classical Hodgkin lymphoma. The sequences come from peripheral blood mononuclear cells (PBMCs), collected at baseline. The chain combines TRBV7-9 with TRBJ1-4; TRBD1 matches 7 bases. CDR3 DNA sequence: TGTGCCAGCAGCGCAACAGGGGTTAATGAAAAACTGTTTTTT. It translates to CASSATGVNEKLFF.